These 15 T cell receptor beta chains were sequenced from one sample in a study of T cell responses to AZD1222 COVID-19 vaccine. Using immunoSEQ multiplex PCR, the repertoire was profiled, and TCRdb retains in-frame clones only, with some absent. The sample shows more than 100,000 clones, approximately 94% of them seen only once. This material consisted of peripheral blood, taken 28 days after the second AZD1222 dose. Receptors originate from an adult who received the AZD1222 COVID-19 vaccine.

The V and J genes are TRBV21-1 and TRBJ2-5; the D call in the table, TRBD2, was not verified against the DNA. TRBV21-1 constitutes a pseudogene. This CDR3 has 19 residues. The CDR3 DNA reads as TGTGCCAGCAGCCCTGGTGGTAGCGGGGGCCTTGGGGGCCAAGAGACCCAGTACTTC. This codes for CASSPGGSGGLGGQETQYF.

CDR3 protein: CASSLPDPVRYGYTF. CDR3 nucleotides: TGTGCCAGCAGCTTACCCGACCCCGTTCGGTATGGCTACACCTTC. The chain uses TRBV7-6 and TRBJ1-2; no clear D gene. Germline V gene sequence: CDR1 SGHVS, CDR2 FNYEAQ. V lost 2 bases and J lost 5, with 15 bases in between. The CDR3 is 15 residues long.

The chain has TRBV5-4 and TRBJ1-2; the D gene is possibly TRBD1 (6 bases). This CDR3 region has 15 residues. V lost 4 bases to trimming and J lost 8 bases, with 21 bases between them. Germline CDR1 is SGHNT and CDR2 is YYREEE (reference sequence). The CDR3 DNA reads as TGTGCCAGCAGCCTTCGAGGGGTACAGGGATGGGGCTACACCTTC. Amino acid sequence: CASSLRGVQGWGYTF.

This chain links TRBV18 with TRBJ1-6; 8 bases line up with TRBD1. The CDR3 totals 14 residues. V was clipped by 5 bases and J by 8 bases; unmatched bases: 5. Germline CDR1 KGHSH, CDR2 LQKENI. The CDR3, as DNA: TGTGCCAGCTCAACCGGGACAGGTTATTCACCCCTCCACTTT. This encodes CASSTGTGYSPLHF.

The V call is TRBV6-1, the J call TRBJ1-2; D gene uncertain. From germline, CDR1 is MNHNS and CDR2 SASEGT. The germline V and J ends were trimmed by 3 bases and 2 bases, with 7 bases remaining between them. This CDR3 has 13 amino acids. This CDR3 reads CASSEGWNYGYTF. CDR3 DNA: TGTGCCAGCAGTGAGGGATGGAACTATGGCTACACCTTC.

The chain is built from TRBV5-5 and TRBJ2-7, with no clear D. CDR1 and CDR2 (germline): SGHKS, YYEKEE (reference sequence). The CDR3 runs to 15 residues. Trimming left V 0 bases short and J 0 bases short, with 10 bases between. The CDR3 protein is CASSLAPAHSYEQYF. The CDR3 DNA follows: TGTGCCAGCAGCTTGGCGCCAGCTCACTCCTACGAGCAGTACTTC. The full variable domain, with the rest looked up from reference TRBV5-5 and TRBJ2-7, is DAGVTQSPTHLIKTRGQQVTLRCSPISGHKSVSWYQQVLGQGPQFIFQYYEKEERGRGNFPDRFSARQFPNYSSELNVNALLLGDSALYLCASSLAPAHSYEQYFGPGTRLTVT.

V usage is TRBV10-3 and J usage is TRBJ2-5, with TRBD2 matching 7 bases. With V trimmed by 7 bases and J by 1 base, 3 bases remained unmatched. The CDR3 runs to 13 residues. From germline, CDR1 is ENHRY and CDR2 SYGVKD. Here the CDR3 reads CAIKREPQETQYF. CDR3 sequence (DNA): TGTGCCATCAAGCGGGAACCCCAAGAGACCCAGTACTTC.

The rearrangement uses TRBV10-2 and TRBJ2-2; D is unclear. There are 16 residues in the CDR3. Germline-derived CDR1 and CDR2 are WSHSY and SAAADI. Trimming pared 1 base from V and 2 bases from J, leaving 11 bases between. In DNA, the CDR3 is TGCGCCAGCAGTGAGTTCCGGGTTACAAACACCGGGGAGCTGTTTTTT. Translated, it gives CASSEFRVTNTGELFF.

The CDR3 protein is CASSQELGTKQFF. In DNA, the CDR3 is TGCGCCAGCAGCCAAGAGTTGGGCACAAAGCAGTTCTTC. The chain recombines TRBV4-3 with TRBJ2-1; D unresolved. The CDR3 has 13 amino acids. CDR1 LGHNA and CDR2 YSLEER come from the germline V gene. V dropped 0 bases and J dropped 11 bases, with 11 bases sitting between them.

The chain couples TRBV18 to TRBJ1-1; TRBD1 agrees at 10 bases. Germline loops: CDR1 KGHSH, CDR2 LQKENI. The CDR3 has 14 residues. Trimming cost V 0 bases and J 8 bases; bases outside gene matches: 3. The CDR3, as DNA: TGTGCCAGCTCACCACCTAGGGACAGGGGAGAAGCTTTCTTT. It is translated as CASSPPRDRGEAFF.

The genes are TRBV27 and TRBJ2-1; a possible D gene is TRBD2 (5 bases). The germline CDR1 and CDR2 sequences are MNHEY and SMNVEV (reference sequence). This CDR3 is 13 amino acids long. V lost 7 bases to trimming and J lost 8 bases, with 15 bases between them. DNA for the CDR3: TGTGCCAGCACCCCCTGGGGTAGCGATGAGCAGTTCTTC. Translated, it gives CASTPWGSDEQFF.

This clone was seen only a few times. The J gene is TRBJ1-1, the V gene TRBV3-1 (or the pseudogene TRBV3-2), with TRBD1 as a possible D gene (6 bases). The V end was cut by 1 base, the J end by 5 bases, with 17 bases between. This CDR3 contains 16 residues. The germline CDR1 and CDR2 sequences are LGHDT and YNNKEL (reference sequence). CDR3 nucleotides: TGTGCCAGCAGCCAAGGACCCTCAGGGGTTGGTACTGAAGCTTTCTTT. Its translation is CASSQGPSGVGTEAFF.

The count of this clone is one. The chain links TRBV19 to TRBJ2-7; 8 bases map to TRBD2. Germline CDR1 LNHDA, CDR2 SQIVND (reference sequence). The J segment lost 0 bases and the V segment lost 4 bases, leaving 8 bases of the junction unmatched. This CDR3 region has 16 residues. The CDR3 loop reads CASSKAGASGSYEQYF. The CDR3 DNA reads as TGTGCCAGTAGTAAAGCGGGGGCTAGCGGCTCCTACGAGCAGTACTTC.

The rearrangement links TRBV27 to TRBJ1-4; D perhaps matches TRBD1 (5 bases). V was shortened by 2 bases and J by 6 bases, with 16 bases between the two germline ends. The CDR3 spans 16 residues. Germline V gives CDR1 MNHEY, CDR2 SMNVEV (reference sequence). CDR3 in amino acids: CASSLVFRDPYEKLFF. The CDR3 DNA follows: TGTGCCAGCAGTTTAGTGTTCAGGGACCCGTATGAAAAACTGTTTTTT. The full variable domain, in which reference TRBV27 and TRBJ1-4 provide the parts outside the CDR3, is EAQVTQNPRYLITVTGKKLTVTCSQNMNHEYMSWYRQDPGLGLRQIYYSMNVEVTDKGDVPEGYKVSRKEKRNFPLILESPSPNQTSLYFCASSLVFRDPYEKLFFGSGTQLSVL.

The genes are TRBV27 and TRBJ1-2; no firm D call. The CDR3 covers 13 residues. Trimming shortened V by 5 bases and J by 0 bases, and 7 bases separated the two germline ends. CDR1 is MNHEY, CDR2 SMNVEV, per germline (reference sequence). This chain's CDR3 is CASSPGANYGYTF. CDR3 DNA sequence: TGTGCCAGCAGTCCCGGAGCTAACTATGGCTACACCTTC.